The clone carrying this T cell receptor (beta chain) has a handful of counts. Antigen: not known. These data come from a study of beta chain features in type 1 diabetes. The sequenced template was cDNA made from the entire isolated RNA. The assay was immunoSEQ multiplex PCR, and TCRdb's table has in-frame clones only and misses some. Here the sample spans under 800,000 clones, around 15% being singletons. General observations from the study: Patients showed naive, central memory and Treg TCRB repertoires that appeared more similar than those of healthy donors. With patients and controls alike, PCR might favor shorter templates to an equal degree.

It was via CD45RO/CCR7/CD25/CD127/CD95/CD27 that CD4+ naive, central memory, regulatory and stem cell-like memory cells were sorted. V was clipped by 6 bases and J by 7 bases, with 17 bases between them. Germline V gives CDR1 SGHRS, CDR2 YFSETQ. This CDR3 has 14 amino acids. What was sequenced was naive CD4+ T cells from blood. The V call is TRBV5-1, the J call TRBJ2-1, with D unclear. This clonotype originated in a man between 18 and 29 years old in good health. The CDR3: CASMRLEDSNEQFF. CDR3 sequence (DNA): TGCGCCAGCATGAGGCTAGAGGATAGTAATGAGCAGTTCTTC.